This is a list of T cell receptor beta chains from one sample in a study of OX40 agonist ivuxolimab in advanced cancers. Data came from immunoSEQ multiplex PCR; TCRdb stores just in-frame clones and leaves some out. The sample contains 65,000 to 90,000 clones, more than 90% of which appear only once. The specimen was CD4+ or CD8+ T cells sorted from blood, collected in a trial of the OX40 agonist ivuxolimab. All receptors come from an adult with an advanced solid tumor such as melanoma, head and neck, liver or kidney cancer. Each CDR3 is given with its conserved first and last residue. D genes are given only for firm matches. Only part of the rows carry a size: once, few, many, or a class if the clone is expanded.

TRBV9,TRBD1,TRBJ1-1,15,few,TGTGCCAGCAGCCCAAAGAGGGGGCTGGACACTGAAGCTTTCTTT,CASSPKRGLDTEAFF
TRBV7-2,TRBD1,TRBJ2-7,15,.,TGTGCCAGCAGCCTAGAGGGGCAGGGGGCCTACGAGCAGTACTTC,CASSLEGQGAYEQYF
TRBV29-1,.,TRBJ2-5,10,.,TGCAGCGTTGACTTAGAGACCCAGTACTTC,CSVDLETQYF
TRBV7-8,TRBD1,TRBJ1-2,18,.,TGTGCCAGCAGCTTAGCATTGGCAGGGGGCCTCTCTAACTATGGCTACACCTTC,CASSLALAGGLSNYGYTF
TRBV7-9,TRBD1,TRBJ2-2,17,.,TGTGCCAGCAGCTTAGCGCTCCAGGGGGCGGACACCGGGGAGCTGTTTTTT,CASSLALQGADTGELFF
TRBV14,.,TRBJ1-6,15,once,TGTGCCAGCAGCCAAGCCGTGGTTAGTAATTCACCCCTCCACTTT,CASSQAVVSNSPLHF
TRBV9,.,TRBJ1-3,14,.,TGTGCCAGCAGTACAGGCCACTCTGGAAACACCATATATTTT,CASSTGHSGNTIYF
TRBV9,.,TRBJ1-1,15,.,TGTGCCAGCAGCGTAGGAGGGGTCCTTGGCACTGAAGCTTTCTTT,CASSVGGVLGTEAFF
TRBV9,TRBD2,TRBJ2-7,17,once,TGTGCCAGCAGCCCCAGACTAGCGGGGCCCTCCTCCCACGAGCAGTACTTC,CASSPRLAGPSSHEQYF
TRBV5-1,.,TRBJ2-7,16,.,TGCGCCAGCAGCTTTGGTCCCTCTGGGAACACCTACGAGCAGTACTTC,CASSFGPSGNTYEQYF
TRBV10-3,.,TRBJ1-6,15,.,TGTGCCATCAGCGACCGAGCGAGACCTGACTCACCCCTCCACTTT,CAISDRARPDSPLHF
TRBV7-6,TRBD2,TRBJ2-1,15,.,TGTGCCAGCAGCTTGGCGGGGGGAGACTACAATGAGCAGTTCTTC,CASSLAGGDYNEQFF
TRBV10-2,TRBD2,TRBJ2-3,15,once,TGCGCCAGCAGCACTAGCGGGGGTCGCACAGATACGCAGTATTTT,CASSTSGGRTDTQYF
TRBV5-4,TRBD2,TRBJ2-3,16,.,TGTGCCAGCAGCTTGACTAGCGGGATTTGGGAAGATACGCAGTATTTT,CASSLTSGIWEDTQYF
TRBV27,.,TRBJ1-5,14,.,TGTGCCAGCAGTTCCCTAGGGGCAAGTCAGCCCCAGCATTTT,CASSSLGASQPQHF
TRBV2,.,TRBJ1-5,15,.,TGTGCCAGCAGTGAAGACCCGGTTAACTATCAGCCCCAGCATTTT,CASSEDPVNYQPQHF
TRBV9,TRBD1,TRBJ1-1,14,.,TGTGCCAGCAGCGGACAGGGGGCGGTAACTGAAGCTTTCTTT,CASSGQGAVTEAFF
TRBV9,.,TRBJ1-1,13,.,TGTGCCAGCAGCGTAAGCCCGAGCACTGAAGCTTTCTTT,CASSVSPSTEAFF
TRBV5-5,TRBD2,TRBJ2-5,18,few,TGTGCCAGCAGCATCACCCGTTCGCGGGGGACGTACCAAGAGACCCAGTACTTC,CASSITRSRGTYQETQYF
TRBV9,.,TRBJ1-3,16,.,TGTGCCAGCAGCGTAGCTAGACAGGACTCTGGAAACACCATATATTTT,CASSVARQDSGNTIYF
TRBV6-6,.,TRBJ2-7,16,.,TGTGCCAGCAGTTACTCGAAGATTCTTAACTCCTACGAGCAGTACTTC,CASSYSKILNSYEQYF
TRBV6-1,TRBD2,TRBJ2-1,15,.,TGTGCCAGCACTGTAACTAGCGGGGGATACAATGAGCAGTTCTTC,CASTVTSGGYNEQFF
TRBV6-5,TRBD2,TRBJ2-5,15,once,TGTGCCAGCACTCCGCTAGCGGGGGTCCAAGAGACCCAGTACTTC,CASTPLAGVQETQYF
TRBV7-6,TRBD1,TRBJ2-2,16,.,TGTGCCAGCAGCTTAGTTACAGGGGGCAACACCGGGGAGCTGTTTTTT,CASSLVTGGNTGELFF
TRBV10-3,TRBD1,TRBJ2-7,14,.,TGTGCCATCAGTGTGCCGGGACAGGGCTACGAGCAGTACTTC,CAISVPGQGYEQYF
TRBV6-1,TRBD2,TRBJ2-3,16,.,TGTGCCAGCAGTGATCCGGCGGGGGGGAGGCCAGATACGCAGTATTTT,CASSDPAGGRPDTQYF
TRBV9,.,TRBJ1-2,16,.,TGTGCCAGCAGCGTACGAGTAACAGATCTAAACTATGGCTACACCTTC,CASSVRVTDLNYGYTF
TRBV7-8,.,TRBJ2-7,16,.,TGTGCCAGCAGCTTAGGGGGGGGCCCAGGGGCCTACGAGCAGTACTTC,CASSLGGGPGAYEQYF
TRBV9,TRBD1,TRBJ2-7,16,.,TGTGCCAGCAGCGTAGGTTCAGGGGGCGCCTCCTACGAGCAGTACTTC,CASSVGSGGASYEQYF
TRBV9,.,TRBJ1-5,11,.,TGTGCCAGCAGCTTGAATCAGCCCCAGCATTTT,CASSLNQPQHF
TRBV19,.,TRBJ2-1,15,once,TGTGCCAGTAGTATGTTGCCGAGCTCCTACAATGAGCAGTTCTTC,CASSMLPSSYNEQFF
TRBV7-9,TRBD1,TRBJ2-7,13,.,TGTGCCAGCAGACTGACAGGGCCCTACGAGCAGTACTTC,CASRLTGPYEQYF
TRBV19,.,TRBJ2-7,12,.,TGTGCCAGTAGTATGGGAGGCTACGAGCAGTACTTC,CASSMGGYEQYF
TRBV27,TRBD1,TRBJ2-3,18,.,TGTGCCAGCAGCCTATTGGGGTCCCAGGGGGCCGCAACAGATACGCAGTATTTT,CASSLLGSQGAATDTQYF
TRBV7-8,TRBD1,TRBJ1-1,12,once,TGTGCCAGCAGCTTACCGGGACAGGAAGCTTTCTTT,CASSLPGQEAFF
TRBV27,TRBD1,TRBJ2-1,14,.,TGTGCCAGCAGTTTTGGGACAGGCCACAATGAGCAGTTCTTC,CASSFGTGHNEQFF
TRBV7-6,TRBD2,TRBJ2-3,16,.,TGTGCCAGCAGCGTGGCGGGGGATGCGCCAGGAGATACGCAGTATTTT,CASSVAGDAPGDTQYF
TRBV30,TRBD2,TRBJ2-2,17,.,TGTGCCTGGAGTCACGGGGTAGCGGGGGCCCGGGACGGGGAGCTGTTTTTT,CAWSHGVAGARDGELFF
TRBV7-8,.,TRBJ2-5,15,.,TGTGCCAGCAGCCCAGTGATTCGGTACCAAGAGACCCAGTACTTC,CASSPVIRYQETQYF
TRBV6-5,.,TRBJ2-7,14,.,TGTGCCAGCACCCCAGGTTACTCTTACGGAGAGCAGTACTTC,CASTPGYSYGEQYF
TRBV5-6,.,TRBJ2-7,12,.,TGTGCCAGCAGCCCCAATCACTACGAGCAGTACTTC,CASSPNHYEQYF
TRBV15,TRBD1,TRBJ2-7,13,.,TGTGCCACCCAAGAACCAGGGGGCCGCGAGCAGTACTTC,CATQEPGGREQYF
TRBV6-1,TRBD1,TRBJ1-5,15,.,TGTGCCAGCAGCGCGACAGGGGAAAGCAATCAGCCTCAGCATTTT,CASSATGESNQPQHF
TRBV27,TRBD1,TRBJ1-2,15,.,TGTGCCAGCAGTCAGGGGACAGGGGGCTTGGATGGCTACACCTTC,CASSQGTGGLDGYTF
TRBV19,TRBD1,TRBJ1-1,12,.,TGTGCCAGTACCCGGGACAGTGCCTCGGCTTTCTTT,CASTRDSASAFF
TRBV7-9,TRBD2,TRBJ2-7,14,.,TGTGCCAGCAACCCGGGGGGGAGAACCTACGAGCAGTACTTC,CASNPGGRTYEQYF
TRBV5-1,.,TRBJ2-7,12,.,TGCGCCAACCGAGACGGAACCTACGAGCAGTACTTC,CANRDGTYEQYF
TRBV30,.,TRBJ2-2,14,.,TGTGCCTGGAGAATAGGGCCGAACACCGGGGAGCTGTTTTTT,CAWRIGPNTGELFF
TRBV27,.,TRBJ2-1,16,.,TGTGCCAGCAGTTCGCCCTGGCAGGGTGGCTACAATGAGCAGTTCTTC,CASSSPWQGGYNEQFF
TRBV13,.,TRBJ1-6,14,.,TGTGCCAGCAGGCCCTGGACGGGGGCCTCACCCCTCCACTTT,CASRPWTGASPLHF
TRBV7-2,TRBD2,TRBJ2-7,16,.,TGTGCCAGCAGCTTAGCTAGCGGGGGAGGCGCCTACGAGCAGTACTTC,CASSLASGGGAYEQYF
TRBV6-5,.,TRBJ2-1,16,.,TGTGCCAGCAGTTACTCTTGGGAAAGCTCCTACAATGAGCAGTTCTTC,CASSYSWESSYNEQFF